The 2 T cell receptor beta chains given below trace back to one sample, sequenced in a study of radiotherapy plus CTLA-4 blockade in lung cancer. Assay: immunoSEQ multiplex PCR; the TCRdb copy retains only in-frame clones and omits some. Of approximately 70,000 clones listed, roughly 76% are singletons. The sample consisted of peripheral blood, taken from a patient treated with radiotherapy plus ipilimumab. The receptors were gathered from a human donor with non-small cell lung cancer whose response to radiotherapy plus ipilimumab could not be evaluated. Some clones in this sample may be carry-over from other donors' samples.

This rearrangement joins TRBV5-4 to TRBJ1-2; D is unresolved. V was trimmed by 0 bases and J by 3 bases, leaving 6 bases between them. Looked up from germline, CDR1 is SGHNT and CDR2 is YYREEE (reference sequence). The CDR3 contains 13 residues. Written as DNA, the CDR3 is TGTGCCAGCAGCTTGGTAGAGTACTATGGCTACACCTTC. Translating gives CASSLVEYYGYTF. The full variable domain, with the rest looked up from reference TRBV5-4 and TRBJ1-2, is ETGVTQSPTHLIKTRGQQVTLRCSSQSGHNTVSWYQQALGQGPQFIFQYYREEENGRGNFPPRFSGLQFPNYSSELNVNALELDDSALYLCASSLVEYYGYTFGSGTRLTVV.

Only one count was recorded for this clone. J is TRBJ1-5 and V is TRBV27; D possibly corresponds to TRBD1 (6 bases). CDR3 length equals 15 residues. CDR1 and CDR2 (germline): MNHEY, SMNVEV (reference sequence). Between the trimmed V and J ends, which lost 8 bases and 0 bases, there was a span of 14 bases. The CDR3 loop is CASGINRASNQPQHF. Here the CDR3 DNA reads TGTGCCAGCGGTATAAACAGGGCTAGCAATCAGCCCCAGCATTTT.